The 20 T cell receptor beta chains given below trace back to one sample, sequenced in a study of radiation and T cells in renal cell carcinoma. The method was immunoSEQ multiplex PCR; TCRdb's version includes in-frame clones alone and lacks a portion of them. The table lists roughly 150,000 clones, 80% to 90% of them singletons, with 10% to 15% in the top ten. As to time point: blood 2 weeks post-SBRT. The sample's treatment: 15 Gy SBRT to primary tumor, nephrectomy 4 weeks later. Material: blood, obtained from a patient whose treatment included radiotherapy and nephrectomy. The receptors were gathered from a woman between 45 and 60 years old with renal cell carcinoma.

The J gene is TRBJ2-7, the V gene TRBV18; the D gene is possibly TRBD1 (6 bases). Trimming stripped 6 bases from V and 5 bases from J, with 17 bases between. The CDR3 contains 14 residues. The V gene's germline CDR1 is KGHSH and CDR2 LQKENI. The DNA for the CDR3 is TGTGCCAGCTCCGACGACTGGGGGCGGGACGAGCAGTACTTC. This encodes CASSDDWGRDEQYF. The full variable domain, its missing parts supplied by reference TRBV18 and TRBJ2-7, is NAGVMQNPRHLVRRRGQEARLRCSPMKGHSHVYWYRQLPEEGLKFMVYLQKENIIDESGMPKERFSAEFPKEGPSILRIQQVVRGDSAAYFCASSDDWGRDEQYFGPGTRLTVT.

This chain uses TRBV29-1 with TRBJ2-3; tentative D call: TRBD2 (6 bases). Trimming removed 4 bases from V and 3 bases from J, with 11 bases in between. CDR1 SQVTM and CDR2 ANQGSEA come from the germline V gene. The CDR3 length is 13 residues. CDR3 bases: TGCAGCGTTGCCCGCGGAGGGACAGATACGCAGTATTTT. It codes for CSVARGGTDTQYF.

The rearrangement uses TRBV11-2 and TRBJ1-2, with D perhaps matching TRBD1 (6 bases). The germline V gene has CDR1 SGHAT and CDR2 FQNNGV. CDR3 length equals 16 residues. The V end lost 0 bases, the J end lost 4 bases, and 15 bases lay between the germline ends. CDR3 in amino acids: CASSLDYSEGGYGYTF. CDR3 DNA sequence: TGTGCCAGCAGCTTAGATTATAGTGAGGGGGGCTATGGCTACACCTTC.

The chain is built from TRBV7-2 and TRBJ1-1, with 8 bases aligning to TRBD1. After removal of 4 bases from V and 0 bases from J, the junction contained 1 base not matched to a gene. The CDR3 length is 14 residues. Germline V gives CDR1 SGHTA, CDR2 FQGNSA. The DNA of the CDR3 is TGTGCCAGCAGCTGGGACAGGCTGAACACTGAAGCTTTCTTT. Translating it yields CASSWDRLNTEAFF.

A few counts support this clone. The rearrangement uses TRBV6-6 and TRBJ1-2, with D unresolved. V gave up 7 bases and J gave up 3 bases, with 12 bases separating them. Germline V lookup: CDR1 MNHNY, CDR2 SVGAGI (reference sequence). The CDR3 is 13 residues long. CDR3 sequence reads: CASILGVDYGYTF. Written as DNA, the CDR3 is TGTGCCAGCATTCTTGGGGTAGACTATGGCTACACCTTC.

The rearrangement links TRBV6-1 to TRBJ2-2; D possibly corresponds to TRBD1 (5 bases). This CDR3 has 16 amino acids. V dropped 1 base and J dropped 1 base, with 10 bases sitting between them. The germline V gene has CDR1 MNHNS and CDR2 SASEGT. CDR3 nucleotides: TGTGCCAGCAGTGAAGTGGGGCAGGGGAACACCGGGGAGCTGTTTTTT. Translated: CASSEVGQGNTGELFF.

The CDR3 nucleotides are TGTGCCACAAAACCACTCAGGGGCACAGATACGCAGTATTTT. It is translated as CATKPLRGTDTQYF. The genes are TRBV6-1 and TRBJ2-3; possible D gene TRBD1, 5 bases. Trimming removed 10 bases from V and 1 base from J, with 15 bases in between. The CDR3 contains 14 residues. The germline CDR1 and CDR2 sequences are MNHNS and SASEGT.

In this sample, this clone turned up a few times. The V gene is TRBV6-1, the J gene TRBJ1-4; TRBD1 agrees at 7 bases. Germline CDR1 is MNHNS and CDR2 is SASEGT. Trimming cost V 0 bases and J 6 bases; bases outside gene matches: 7. This CDR3 comprises 16 residues. CDR3: CASSEALRTGHEKLFF. The DNA for the CDR3 is TGTGCCAGCAGTGAAGCGCTTCGGACAGGACATGAAAAACTGTTTTTT.

CDR3: CASSYSGDQQPQHF. DNA of the CDR3: TGCGCCAGCAGTTACTCGGGGGATCAGCAGCCCCAGCATTTT. This chain uses TRBV4-3 with TRBJ1-5; D possibly corresponds to TRBD1 (5 bases). Germline loops: CDR1 LGHNA, CDR2 YSLEER. The CDR3 sequence is 14 residues long. Trimming took off 6 bases at V and 7 bases at J, with 16 bases between the two ends.

The rearrangement uses TRBV18 and TRBJ2-7; 7 nucleotides align to TRBD1. V shed 1 base, J shed 3 bases, and the junction held 6 bases outside the gene matches. The CDR3 loop spans 15 amino acids. In germline, CDR1 is KGHSH, CDR2 LQKENI. CDR3 nucleotide sequence: TGTGCCAGCTCACCACTTATGGGACAGAACTACGAGCAGTACTTC. Protein product: CASSPLMGQNYEQYF. Full variable domain (rest looked up from reference TRBV18 and TRBJ2-7): NAGVMQNPRHLVRRRGQEARLRCSPMKGHSHVYWYRQLPEEGLKFMVYLQKENIIDESGMPKERFSAEFPKEGPSILRIQQVVRGDSAAYFCASSPLMGQNYEQYFGPGTRLTVT.

The V call is TRBV15, the J call TRBJ2-3; TRBD2 matches 10 bases. Germline V lookup: CDR1 LNHNV, CDR2 YYDKDF (reference sequence). Trimming cost V 2 bases and J 2 bases; bases outside gene matches: 10. This CDR3 has 18 residues. The CDR3 coding sequence is TGTGCCACCAGCAGAATCCCCTTAGCGGGGGGCCTCACAGATACGCAGTATTTT. Its protein is CATSRIPLAGGLTDTQYF.

This clone was picked up one time. The CDR3 reads CASSHHRDGNEKLFF. As DNA, the CDR3 is TGTGCCAGCAGCCACCACAGGGATGGTAATGAAAAACTGTTTTTT. The chain carries TRBV7-3 and TRBJ1-4; D is perhaps TRBD1 (6 bases). V lost 5 bases to trimming and J lost 4 bases, with 14 bases between them. Germline assignment: CDR1 SGHTA and CDR2 FQGTGA. The CDR3 is 15 residues long.

Note on this clone: Different DNA sequences within this sample yield the same CDR3. The gene calls are TRBV5-1 and TRBJ2-5, with D hard to call. V was clipped by 4 bases and J by 0 bases, with 4 bases between them. The CDR3 totals 12 residues. Germline-derived CDR1 and CDR2 are SGHRS and YFSETQ. CDR3 region: CASSRNQETQYF. The CDR3 DNA sequence: TGCGCCAGCAGCAGAAACCAAGAGACCCAGTACTTC.

J is TRBJ2-1 and V is TRBV14; 10 bases are shared with TRBD1. Trimming removed 7 bases from V and 3 bases from J; junction bases left unmatched: 3. Germline V gene sequence: CDR1 SGHDN, CDR2 FVKESK. The CDR3 runs 14 residues. Here the CDR3 reads CASNDRGLYNEQFF. DNA of the CDR3: TGTGCCAGCAACGACAGGGGGCTCTACAATGAGCAGTTCTTC.

This clone has only a few counts. J is TRBJ2-2 and V is TRBV10-1; possible D gene TRBD2, 6 bases. Trimming took 3 bases from V and 1 from J, leaving 12 bases between them. This CDR3 has 16 residues. Looked up from germline, CDR1 is WNHNN and CDR2 is SYGVQD (reference sequence). CDR3 region: CASSDPRLGNTGELFF. The CDR3 DNA reads TGCGCCAGCAGTGATCCGCGACTAGGGAACACCGGGGAGCTGTTTTTT.

The chain employs TRBV5-1 and TRBJ1-2; D remains ambiguous. The CDR3 loop spans 11 amino acids. Trimming took 3 bases from V and 4 from J, leaving 4 bases between them. Germline CDR1 and CDR2: SGHRS and YFSETQ. The CDR3 reads CASSSGYGYTF. CDR3 nucleotide sequence: TGCGCCAGCAGCTCGGGCTATGGCTACACCTTC.

The rearrangement links TRBV11-2 to TRBJ1-2; 7 positions match TRBD1. The CDR3 consists of 15 residues. V lost 4 bases and J lost 0; bases outside the gene matches: 5. Germline V gives CDR1 SGHAT, CDR2 FQNNGV. CDR3 in DNA: TGTGCCAGCAGCTACCGGGACAGCGCTAACTATGGCTACACCTTC. It is translated as CASSYRDSANYGYTF.

The rearrangement links TRBV5-1 to TRBJ2-5; 8 positions match TRBD1. The germline V gene has CDR1 SGHRS and CDR2 YFSETQ. The trim removed 3 bases at V and 3 bases at J, leaving 1 base unmatched. CDR3 length: 13 residues. CDR3 DNA: TGCGCCAGCAGCTCGGGACAGGAAGAGACCCAGTACTTC. Its protein product is CASSSGQEETQYF.

The chain is built from TRBV7-9 and TRBJ2-7; D unclear. CDR3 size: 16 residues. Germline V lookup: CDR1 SEHNR, CDR2 FQNEAQ (reference sequence). V was pared by 5 bases and J by 0 bases, with 17 bases between. The CDR3 DNA is TGTGCCAGCAGCCCCCCGACGGTGGCTAGCTCCTACGAGCAGTACTTC. Protein product: CASSPPTVASSYEQYF. Drawing the rest from reference TRBV7-9 and TRBJ2-7, the complete variable domain is DTGVSQNPRHKITKRGQNVTFRCDPISEHNRLYWYRQTLGQGPEFLTYFQNEAQLEKSRLLSDRFSAERPKGSFSTLEIQRTEQGDSAMYLCASSPPTVASSYEQYFGPGTRLTVT.

This clone was observed a few times. The CDR3 nucleotides are TGTGCCAGTAGCCCTTGGGGGAATCAGCCCCAGCATTTT. It encodes CASSPWGNQPQHF. This sequence joins TRBV19 and TRBJ1-5, with TRBD1 as a possible D gene (5 bases). Trimming stripped 6 bases from V and 4 bases from J, with 10 bases between. The CDR3 consists of 13 residues. Germline V lookup: CDR1 LNHDA, CDR2 SQIVND (reference sequence).